These T cell receptor beta chains were read from a single sample in a study of naive and memory T cell subsets. TCRdb recomputed calls from the UMI-ligation and nested PCR reads with MiXCR, one row per CDR3 protein. Of roughly 97,000 distinct CDR3 sequences in the sample, about 14% were seen once. Input material: naive CD8+ T cells from blood. Source of these receptors: a human donor in good health. CDR3s include the opening cysteine and the closing phenylalanine or tryptophan. The D gene is left open where the match is weak. Not every row has a clone size; where given, it reads once, few, many or a size class.

TRBV7-2,15,NA,NA,TRBJ2-5,CASSVSGLTEETQYF,TGTGCCAGCAGCGTCTCAGGGTTAACCGAAGAGACCCAGTACTTC
TRBV11-1,14,NA,few,TRBJ2-7,CASSQVGIFVEQYF,TGTGCCAGCAGCCAGGTTGGGATCTTCGTCGAGCAGTACTTC
TRBV28,15,NA,few,TRBJ2-7,CASSHTTGMVYEQYF,TGTGCCAGCAGCCACACAACAGGGATGGTTTACGAGCAGTACTTC
TRBV20-1,14,NA,few,TRBJ1-6,CSARLPDGNSPLHF,TGCAGTGCTAGACTCCCGGACGGAAATTCACCCCTCCACTTT
TRBV7-3,15,TRBD2,few,TRBJ2-1,CASSLELADYNEQFF,TGTGCCAGCAGCTTAGAACTAGCGGATTACAATGAGCAGTTCTTC
TRBV11-2,12,NA,few,TRBJ2-4,CASSARRDIQYF,TGTGCCAGCAGCGCCCGCCGGGACATTCAGTACTTC
TRBV7-2,17,NA,NA,TRBJ2-1,CASSLSRGEDLYNEQFF,TGTGCCAGCAGCTTATCGCGAGGGGAGGACCTTTACAATGAGCAGTTCTTC
TRBV7-9,12,NA,many,TRBJ2-3,CASSLATGTQYF,TGTGCCAGCAGCTTAGCGACGGGTACGCAGTATTTT
TRBV25-1,14,NA,many,TRBJ2-3,CASSTGAGIDTQYF,TGTGCCAGCAGCACGGGGGCCGGAATAGATACGCAGTATTTT
TRBV29-1,15,TRBD2,few,TRBJ2-2,CSIQESGRSTGELFF,TGCAGCATCCAGGAAAGCGGGAGGTCCACCGGGGAGCTGTTTTTT
TRBV2,11,NA,NA,TRBJ1-2,CASSYDLGYTF,TGTGCCAGCAGTTATGATCTTGGCTACACCTTC
TRBV25-1,11,NA,few,TRBJ2-2,CASLQSGELFF,TGTGCCAGCCTTCAAAGCGGGGAGCTGTTTTTT
TRBV5-1,18,NA,NA,TRBJ1-1,CASSFHETPTLVNTEAFF,TGCGCCAGCAGCTTCCACGAGACACCCACCTTGGTGAACACTGAAGCTTTCTTT
TRBV30,13,NA,NA,TRBJ1-2,CAWSRHEAYGYTF,TGTGCCTGGAGTCGGCACGAGGCGTATGGCTACACCTTC
TRBV15,16,NA,NA,TRBJ1-2,CATSRDRVGASYGYTF,TGTGCCACCAGCAGAGACCGGGTAGGGGCTTCCTATGGCTACACCTTC
TRBV2,16,TRBD2,NA,TRBJ2-3,CASSELPSGNTDTQYF,TGTGCCAGCAGTGAACTCCCTAGCGGCAACACAGATACGCAGTATTTT
TRBV29-1,19,TRBD2,many,TRBJ2-7,CSVEDQGRASGRPYYEQYF,TGCAGCGTTGAAGATCAAGGGAGGGCTAGCGGGAGACCCTACTACGAGCAGTACTTC
TRBV6-6,14,NA,few,TRBJ1-5,CASSYGGGARPQHF,TGTGCCAGCAGTTACGGTGGAGGGGCGAGGCCCCAGCATTTT
TRBV4-2,13,NA,few,TRBJ1-2,CASSQDSAWERTF,TGTGCCAGCAGCCAAGACAGTGCGTGGGAACGCACCTTC
TRBV7-2,16,TRBD2,NA,TRBJ2-7,CASSYPGTSGLYEQYF,TGTGCCAGCAGCTACCCGGGGACTAGCGGGCTCTACGAGCAGTACTTC
TRBV4-3,17,TRBD1,many,TRBJ1-1,CASSQIPGQEMNTEAFF,TGCGCCAGCAGCCAGATACCGGGACAGGAGATGAACACTGAAGCTTTCTTT
TRBV29-1,10,NA,NA,TRBJ2-3,CSGSTDTQYF,TGCAGCGGGAGTACAGATACGCAGTATTTT
TRBV7-8,15,TRBD1,NA,TRBJ1-1,CASSLQQGAAEFAFF,TGTGCCAGCAGCCTTCAACAGGGGGCCGCAGAGTTTGCTTTCTTT
TRBV29-1,15,NA,few,TRBJ2-2,CSVPGTGVYTGELFF,TGCAGCGTACCGGGGACGGGAGTATATACCGGGGAGCTGTTTTTT
TRBV7-2,13,NA,NA,TRBJ2-4,CASSLGRENIQYF,TGTGCCAGCAGCTTAGGCAGGGAAAACATTCAGTACTTC
TRBV12-5,16,TRBD1,NA,TRBJ1-1,CASGLRRDRQNTEAFF,TGTGCTAGTGGTTTGAGACGGGACAGGCAGAACACTGAAGCTTTCTTT
TRBV30,17,TRBD1,many,TRBJ2-2,CAWSTSPGQGWTGELFF,TGTGCCTGGAGTACTAGTCCCGGACAGGGTTGGACCGGGGAGCTGTTTTTT
TRBV14,16,NA,NA,TRBJ1-1,CASSQDSVIWGTEAFF,TGTGCCAGCAGCCAAGACAGCGTGATCTGGGGCACTGAAGCTTTCTTT
TRBV7-6,17,TRBD1,many,TRBJ1-1,CASSSTYQGTGNTEAFF,TGTGCCAGCAGCTCCACCTACCAAGGGACAGGGAACACTGAAGCTTTCTTT
TRBV6-5,14,NA,NA,TRBJ1-1,CASSYTGANTEAFF,TGTGCCAGCAGTTACACGGGGGCGAACACTGAAGCTTTCTTT
TRBV20-1,15,NA,few,TRBJ1-6,CSASLSAGLVSPLHF,TGCAGTGCTAGTCTCTCCGCAGGGCTGGTCTCACCCCTCCACTTT
TRBV12-3/TRBV12-4,16,NA,NA,TRBJ1-5,CASSLGTASSNQPQHF,TGTGCCAGCAGCCTCGGGACCGCATCAAGCAATCAGCCCCAGCATTTT
TRBV20-1,13,NA,few,TRBJ2-7,CSARNAQSYEQYF,TGCAGTGCTAGGAACGCCCAGAGCTACGAGCAGTACTTC
TRBV13,13,NA,few,TRBJ2-1,CASSLGGQVMGFF,TGTGCCAGCAGCTTAGGGGGGCAGGTCATGGGATTCTTC
TRBV7-9,13,NA,NA,TRBJ1-2,CASNIEQDYGYTF,TGTGCCAGCAACATCGAACAGGACTATGGCTACACCTTC
TRBV15,15,NA,many,TRBJ2-6,CATVARSSGANVLTF,TGTGCCACCGTCGCTAGGAGCTCTGGGGCCAACGTCCTGACTTTC
TRBV27,13,NA,many,TRBJ1-6,CASSAAARSPLHF,TGTGCCAGCAGCGCCGCAGCCCGTTCACCCCTCCACTTT
TRBV12-3/TRBV12-4,15,TRBD2,few,TRBJ2-1,CASRGLAGDYNEQFF,TGTGCCAGCAGGGGACTAGCGGGAGACTACAATGAGCAGTTCTTC
TRBV6-5,16,TRBD1,few,TRBJ1-1,CASIQALTGGYTEAFF,TGTGCCAGCATTCAAGCGTTGACAGGGGGCTATACTGAAGCTTTCTTT
TRBV9,13,NA,few,TRBJ2-3,CASNGGSTDTQYF,TGTGCCAGCAACGGCGGGAGCACAGATACGCAGTATTTT
TRBV7-6,13,TRBD1,NA,TRBJ2-1,CASSFGTGTEQFF,TGTGCCAGCAGCTTCGGGACAGGGACTGAGCAGTTCTTC
TRBV30,14,NA,few,TRBJ2-1,CAWSRGYSYNEQFF,TGTGCCTGGAGTCGGGGTTACTCCTACAATGAGCAGTTCTTC
TRBV29-1,15,NA,many,TRBJ2-1,CSVDGLLSSYNEQFF,TGCAGCGTTGATGGACTCTTGAGCTCCTACAATGAGCAGTTCTTC
TRBV20-1,16,NA,few,TRBJ2-1,CSARGGGGPFWNEQFF,TGCAGTGCTAGGGGAGGGGGAGGGCCCTTTTGGAATGAGCAGTTCTTC
TRBV7-9,19,TRBD1,NA,TRBJ1-4,CASSGRGLEDFATNEKLFF,TGTGCCAGCAGCGGCAGGGGGCTTGAAGACTTTGCAACTAATGAAAAACTGTTTTTT
TRBV29-1,12,NA,NA,TRBJ2-4,CSVVAQKNIQYF,TGCAGCGTTGTTGCACAGAAAAACATTCAGTACTTC
TRBV6-6,16,TRBD2,NA,TRBJ2-3,CASSYSGLGGTDTQYF,TGTGCCAGCAGTTACTCGGGACTAGGTGGCACAGATACGCAGTATTTT
TRBV7-9,13,TRBD1,NA,TRBJ1-2,CASSRGQGKGYTF,TGTGCCAGCAGCCGGGGACAGGGGAAAGGCTACACCTTC
TRBV4-3,14,NA,NA,TRBJ2-3,CASSQGEGTDTQYF,TGCGCCAGCAGCCAAGGAGAGGGCACAGATACGCAGTATTTT
TRBV20-1,12,TRBD1,few,TRBJ2-7,CSAAGQGDEQYF,TGCAGTGCTGCGGGACAGGGAGACGAGCAGTACTTC
TRBV29-1,12,NA,many,TRBJ1-1,CSVDGTSSEAFF,TGCAGCGTTGATGGGACGTCTTCTGAAGCTTTCTTT
TRBV5-1,15,NA,NA,TRBJ2-7,CASSLDTSLSYEQYF,TGCGCCAGCAGCTTGGATACGAGCCTCTCCTACGAGCAGTACTTC